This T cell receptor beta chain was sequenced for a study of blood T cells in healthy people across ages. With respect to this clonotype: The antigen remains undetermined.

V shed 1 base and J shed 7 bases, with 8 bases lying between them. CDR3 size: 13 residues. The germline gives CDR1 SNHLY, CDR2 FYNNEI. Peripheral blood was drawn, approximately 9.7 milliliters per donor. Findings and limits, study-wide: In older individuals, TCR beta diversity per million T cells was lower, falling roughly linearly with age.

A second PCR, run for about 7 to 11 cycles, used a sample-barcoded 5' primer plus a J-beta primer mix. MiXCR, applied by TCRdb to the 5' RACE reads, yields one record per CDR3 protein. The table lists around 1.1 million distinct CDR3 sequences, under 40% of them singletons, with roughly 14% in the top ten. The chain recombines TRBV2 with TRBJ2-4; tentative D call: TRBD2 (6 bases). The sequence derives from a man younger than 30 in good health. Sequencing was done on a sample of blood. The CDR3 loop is CASSEEEGNIQYF. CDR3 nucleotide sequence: TGTGCCAGCAGTGAAGAGGAGGGGAACATTCAGTACTTC.